This T cell receptor (beta chain) was sequenced during a study of shared clonotypes between healthy human individuals (dated by TCRdb to between 2020 and 2021). The study in broad terms: A couple of women and a few men aged 18 to 49 years were included in the cohort. For each donor, CD4 naive and CD4 memory were each run on three plates, CD8 naive on two plates, and CD8 memory on one plate. Per donor, leukapheresis produced somewhere between about 0.9 and 9 billion PBMCs. Libraries were prepared and TCR repertoires were sequenced by different laboratories using diverse techniques, in order to increase sequencing depth and limit assay-specific biases. To estimate repertoire size and how much clonotypes are shared between individuals, the study performed deep sequencing of blood TCR repertoires from roughly five healthy adults.

Using the deep immunoSEQ assay, multiplex PCR amplified TCR CDR3 regions from genomic DNA. Extracted genomic DNA from each cell subset was spread evenly across all wells of several immunoSEQ 96-well plates, with each plate serving as a replicate. For sorted subsets, each replicate PCR was loaded with 200 ng genomic DNA, equivalent to 25,000 to 30,000 T cell genomes. Purified libraries were measured with a Qubit 3.0 fluorometer, size-checked on a Bioanalyzer 2100, and measured again with the KAPA Library Quantification kit. Each immunoSEQ 96-well plate was sequenced on its own single-read 150-cycle Illumina NextSeq 550 flow cell. The paper's processing steps were these. The immunoSEQ output contained only junctional sequences without quality scores, so filtering could not match that applied to full-length reads. Sequences were annotated with PyIR, a Python wrapper for IgBLAST v1.9, using IMGT germline references to assign V/J genes and CDR3. Reads were removed for weak V/J assignments (E-value above 1e-6), missing CDR3, stop codons, out-of-frame junctions, or ambiguous translated residues. A V3J clonotype was defined by an identical inferred V gene, J gene, and CDR3 amino acid sequence. Percentage overlap between repertoires was computed as shared unique clonotypes divided by the size of the smaller repertoire. Richness of each repertoire was evaluated using RTK rarefaction, the Chao1 estimator, and Recon v2.1 estimates of unobserved clonotypes. For all TCRbeta clonotypes obtained by the gDNA method from a few donors, generation probabilities were computed with OLGA. TCRdb retrieved this table from immuneACCESS and kept in-frame rearrangements only. Not all clones are present; in checked studies, unresolved V genes account for under half, and no reason is known for the remainder. The V and J calls and clone size are taken from that table; D and trimming were inferred from the DNA. Across this sample there are roughly 1,100,000 clones, with around 74% seen only once. The ten biggest clones cover about 1.5% of the sample.

Measured from the cysteine to the phenylalanine, the CDR3 is 14 residues long. The retained sequence is limited to the CDR3, 42 bases, with the frame set at the first base. V sheds 4 bases and J sheds 5 bases, leaving 12 bases between their ends. CDR1 and CDR2 were assigned from the germline V gene as SGHDN and FVKESK. What the authors observed across the whole study: Pairwise subsampling indicated that sequencing depth was expected to affect the degree of clonotype sharing among donors. About 5% of naive CD4, 3.5% of naive CD8, about 2.5% of memory CD4, and approximately 0.39% of memory CD8 clonotypes were shared across four donors. Because the study included a small number of donors, the genetic and exposure-history diversity represented was limited. Higher generation probabilities were observed for clonotypes shared by all four sorted-subset donors than for non-shared clonotypes. Only blood was sampled, and tissue TCR repertoires likely differ from those in blood. Larger estimated clonotype richness was generally found for naive subsets than for memory subsets. Rarefaction of sorted-subset datasets indicated incomplete sequencing despite the large sequencing depth.

Concerning this clone itself: It lacks a known antigen. No much larger clone is present one base from it, and per-base qualities are unavailable.

Donors were healthy HIV-negative adults with no recently reported acute infections or vaccinations. All donors were Caucasian adults living in Nashville, Tennessee, USA. CD4+ T cells were enriched by magnetic negative selection; naive cells were then positively selected on CD45RA, and the negative fraction formed the memory subset. Blood was collected by leukapheresis, and PBMCs were isolated by Ficoll-Histopaque density gradient centrifugation and then cryopreserved in liquid nitrogen vapor phase. Analytical flow cytometry was used to check the purity and quantity of every magnetically sorted T cell population. Each sorted fraction had its genomic DNA isolated and then quantified by UV absorbance on a Nanodrop 2000c.

This TCR was recovered from a man younger than 35 in good health. The V gene is TRBV14 and the J gene is TRBJ2-1; the D segment cannot be called with confidence. Sequencing was performed on memory CD4+ T cells sorted from blood. The meaning of the sample's cell subset or site label: CD45RA-negative fraction. The nucleotides are TGTGCCAGCAGCCCCCCCTCAGTAAACAATGAGCAGTTCTTC. It translates as CASSPPSVNNEQFF.